Sequencing of this T cell receptor beta chain was carried out in a study of T-cell memory formation after mild COVID-19. Study-wide results and caveats: Clones shrinking between day 15 and 85 showed a balanced CD4/CD8 split, and those that grew later tilted toward CD4+.

Germline lookup yields CDR1 LGHDT and CDR2 YNNKEL (reference sequence). V trimming: 2 bases; J trimming: 6 bases; junction bases outside the gene matches: 6. The CDR3 has 14 amino acids. This clonotype was detected a few times. Its antigen is not identified. 5'RACE primed at constant segments yielded TCR alpha and TCR beta cDNA libraries bearing sample barcodes and UMIs. TCRdb used MiXCR to reprocess the 5' RACE reads, holding one entry per CDR3 protein. The table has more than 400,000 distinct CDR3 sequences, 15% to 20% seen once; the top ten hold approximately 13%. This chain uses TRBV3-1 with TRBJ1-2; 7 bases agree with TRBD1. Source material: PBMCs or a T cell subset sorted from them (not recorded which). This sequence was found in an adult woman who had mild COVID-19 (a few samples of this study predate the infection). Cell type and time point are not known. DNA of the CDR3: TGTGCCAGCAGCCAAACCCAACAGGGGAATGGCTACACCTTC. Residues: CASSQTQQGNGYTF.